The clone carrying this TCR beta chain was seen ten or more times. Its matching antigen is unknown. These data originate in a study of post-analysis software for immune sequencing data. For the study at large: Relapsing-remitting, secondary progressive and progressive-relapsing forms of multiple sclerosis all featured among disease courses.

Study-wide results and limits: A handful of TRBV segments (TRBV5-6, TRBV5-1 and TRBV20-1 among them) occurred more frequently in patients than in controls. Samples prepared in the same batch strongly co-clustered by F measure.

Unique molecular identifiers tagged the TCR beta cDNA libraries. TCRdb reprocessed the PCR reads via MiXCR and lists one record per CDR3 protein. The sample has roughly 580,000 distinct CDR3 sequences, roughly two fifths seen once. The CDR3 totals 15 residues. From germline, CDR1 is KGHDR and CDR2 SFDVKD. V was clipped by 7 bases and J by 8 bases; unmatched bases: 12. The rearrangement uses TRBV24-1 and TRBJ2-1, with 8 bases lining up with TRBD1. The sequenced sample consisted of blood. The origin of this receptor is a girl aged 5-17 years with multiple sclerosis. The CDR3, as DNA: TGTGCCACCAGACCCCCCGGGACAGGACTTGATGAGCAGTTCTTC. It translates to CATRPPGTGLDEQFF.